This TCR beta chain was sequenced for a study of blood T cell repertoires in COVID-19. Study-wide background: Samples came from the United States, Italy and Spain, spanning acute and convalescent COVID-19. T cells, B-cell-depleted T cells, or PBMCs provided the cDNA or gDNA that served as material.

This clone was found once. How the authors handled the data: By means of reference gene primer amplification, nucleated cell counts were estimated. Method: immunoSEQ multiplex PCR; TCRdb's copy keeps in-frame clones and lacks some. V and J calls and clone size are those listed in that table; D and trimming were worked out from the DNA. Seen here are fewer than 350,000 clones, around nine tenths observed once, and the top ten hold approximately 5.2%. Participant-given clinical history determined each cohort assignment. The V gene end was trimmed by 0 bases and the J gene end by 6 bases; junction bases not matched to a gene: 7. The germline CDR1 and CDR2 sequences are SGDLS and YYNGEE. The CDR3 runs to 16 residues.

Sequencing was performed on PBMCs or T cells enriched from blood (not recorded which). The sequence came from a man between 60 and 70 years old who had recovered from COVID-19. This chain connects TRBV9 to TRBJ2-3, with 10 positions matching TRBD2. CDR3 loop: CASSVGAGGPRDTQYF. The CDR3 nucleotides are TGTGCCAGCAGCGTAGGAGCGGGAGGGCCGCGCGATACGCAGTATTTT.